The 18 T cell receptor beta chains listed next were all sequenced from one sample in a study of T cells expressing NK-cell markers. TCRdb reprocessed the 5' RACE reads and stores each CDR3 protein as one record, lacking DNA. The specimen's table records fewer than 400,000 distinct CDR3 sequences. Source material: blood T cells: a sorted CD56 or NKG2C T cell subset, CD4+ or CD8+ T cells, or bulk PBMC T cells (not recorded which). Receptors were obtained from a woman aged 50 to 65 in good health.

This rearrangement joins TRBV12-3 or TRBV12-4 to TRBJ2-7; lacking DNA, the TRBD1 call made by TCRdb goes unchecked. This CDR3 region has 13 residues. The CDR3 region is CASEGDIRYEQYF.

J is TRBJ2-7 and V is TRBV7-8. The CDR3 extends over 16 amino acids. Germline CDR1 SGHVS, CDR2 FQNEAQ. This CDR3 is CASSHRRLGPLVEQYF.

The chain carries TRBV11-2 and TRBJ1-2; TCRdb returns TRBD1, unconfirmable since there is no DNA. Germline assignment: CDR1 SGHAT and CDR2 FQNNGV. The CDR3 loop spans 16 amino acids. The CDR3 loop reads CASSSRKDRGDYGYTF. Filled out from reference TRBV11-2 and TRBJ1-2, the complete variable domain reads EAGVAQSPRYKIIEKRQSVAFWCNPISGHATLYWYQQILGQGPKLLIQFQNNGVVDDSQLPKDRFSAERLKGVDSTLKIQPAKLEDSAVYLCASSSRKDRGDYGYTFGSGTRLTVV.

This chain links TRBV5-5 with TRBJ2-1; TCRdb's D call, TRBD2, is unchecked because there is no DNA. Germline V gene sequence: CDR1 SGHKS, CDR2 YYEKEE (reference sequence). The CDR3 loop spans 16 amino acids. The CDR3 reads CASSLATSGTHNEQFF.

This rearrangement joins TRBV19 to TRBJ2-7; TCRdb proposes TRBD1, but this gene call is untestable without DNA. CDR1 and CDR2 from the germline V gene are LNHDA and SQIVND (reference sequence). This CDR3 region has 18 residues. The CDR3 here is CASITVPGAGSKTYEQYF.

The J gene is TRBJ2-5, the V gene TRBV28; TCRdb names TRBD1, which stays unverified in the absence of DNA. This CDR3 contains 14 residues. Per germline, CDR1 MDHEN and CDR2 SYDVKM. CDR3 amino acids: CASSLRGRGETQYF.

The chain recombines TRBV4-2 with TRBJ2-1; TCRdb gives TRBD1 as the D gene, but with no DNA this cannot be confirmed. This CDR3 spans 17 amino acids. Looked up from germline, CDR1 is LGHNA and CDR2 is YNFKEQ. The CDR3 region is CASSQDLPLVHKNEQFF.

The chain couples TRBV12-3 or TRBV12-4 to TRBJ1-2. CDR3 length: 13 residues. This CDR3 reads CASSPGSPYGYTF.

The chain employs TRBV12-5 and TRBJ1-6. This CDR3 is 14 amino acids long. Germline V gene lookup returns CDR1 LGHNT and CDR2 FRNRAP. This CDR3 is CASGFGLSRSPLHF.

The chain uses TRBV5-1 and TRBJ2-7. This CDR3 has 14 residues. Germline lookup yields CDR1 SGHRS and CDR2 YFSETQ. The CDR3 loop is CASSLNSNPYEQYF.

The chain carries TRBV11-2 and TRBJ2-7; lacking DNA, the TRBD2 call made by TCRdb goes unchecked. CDR3 size: 15 residues. Germline V CDR1 and CDR2: SGHAT, FQNNGV. This CDR3 reads CASGPQLAGVAEQYF. Full variable domain (rest looked up from reference TRBV11-2 and TRBJ2-7): EAGVAQSPRYKIIEKRQSVAFWCNPISGHATLYWYQQILGQGPKLLIQFQNNGVVDDSQLPKDRFSAERLKGVDSTLKIQPAKLEDSAVYLCASGPQLAGVAEQYFGPGTRLTVT.

J is TRBJ1-6 and V is TRBV12-3 or TRBV12-4; the D call of TRBD1 rests on TCRdb alone, since no DNA is present to check it. The CDR3 is made up of 15 amino acids. CDR3 sequence: CASTPGQAPGGPLHF.

The chain employs TRBV7-8 and TRBJ2-6; TCRdb selects TRBD1, and the lack of DNA leaves this call unchecked. This CDR3 spans 17 amino acids. Germline V lookup: CDR1 SGHVS, CDR2 FQNEAQ. The CDR3 loop is CASSLVGRGLGANVLTF.

V usage is TRBV10-3 and J usage is TRBJ1-3. CDR3 length: 11 residues. Germline V gene data show CDR1 as ENHRY and CDR2 as SYGVKD. The CDR3 sequence: CATTHANTIYF.

This chain joins TRBV30 and TRBJ2-2; TCRdb's assignment of TRBD2 cannot be checked, as there is no DNA. This CDR3 is 14 amino acids long. Looked up from germline, CDR1 is GTSNPN and CDR2 is SVGIG (reference sequence). The chain's CDR3 is CAWQGLAGTGELFF.

CDR3 sequence: CASSLDPPGLARDTQYF. This chain connects TRBV5-5 to TRBJ2-3; the D gene TCRdb calls, TRBD1, cannot be checked with no DNA. The CDR3 loop spans 17 amino acids. Germline-derived CDR1 and CDR2 are SGHKS and YYEKEE (reference sequence).

The CDR3 reads CASSLEDASSYNEQFF. The chain links TRBV7-7 to TRBJ2-1. Germline lookup yields CDR1 SSHAT and CDR2 FNYEAQ (reference sequence). The CDR3 extends over 16 amino acids.

The gene calls are TRBV11-2 and TRBJ2-2; as DNA is missing, the TRBD1 call by TCRdb cannot be tested. This CDR3 has 16 residues. From germline, CDR1 is SGHAT and CDR2 FQNNGV. The CDR3 region is CASSLVSDRATGELFF.